The clone carrying this T cell receptor beta chain turned up a few times. Antigen unknown. Sequenced with the Oncomine TCR Beta short-read assay was DNA taken from cultured CD4+ T cells. TCRdb re-called the PCR reads through MiXCR, storing one row per CDR3 protein. The top ten hold around 58% of the sample, which has about 4,400 distinct CDR3 sequences, more than 35% seen once. This sample was taken from a study of vaccination and CD4 T cells after COVID-19. Overall study: Six men and four women formed the convalescents, two being Hispanic. Ranging from 14 to 241, the interval between dose two and post-vaccine sampling had a median of 72 days.

J gave up 2 bases and V 6 bases, and 4 bases lay outside the gene matches. The CDR3 contains 13 residues. CDR1 is DFQATT and CDR2 is SNEGSKA in the germline V gene (reference sequence). Treatment described: approximately 10-day PBMC culture with coronavirus spike peptide pools or control peptides (ViraFEST assay). This chain uses TRBV20-1 with TRBJ1-5, with 7 bases aligning to TRBD1. The sequencing used CD4+ T cells from blood, cultured in vitro, collected after SARS-CoV-2 vaccination. The TCR was taken from a human donor who had recovered from COVID-19. The CDR3 reads CSASTGGNQPQHF. CDR3 bases: TGCAGTGCCTCTACAGGGGGCAATCAGCCCCAGCATTTT.